This TCR beta chain was captured by sequencing in a study of blood T cells in healthy people across ages. General study points: Diversity figures derived from one million T cells were judged to underestimate the true value.

Germline CDR1 is MNHEY and CDR2 is SMNVEV (reference sequence). V was clipped by 5 bases and J by 9 bases; unmatched bases: 8. The CDR3 sequence is 15 residues long. Combining a sample-barcoded 5' primer with a J-beta primer mix, a second PCR ran for roughly 7 to 11 cycles. TCRdb reprocessed the 5' RACE reads via MiXCR and lists one record per CDR3 protein. Of about 830,000 distinct CDR3 sequences listed, about 62% are singletons. With respect to this clonotype: Its specificity is unknown.

The TCR was taken from a man younger than 40 in good health. The rearrangement joins TRBV27 to TRBJ1-6, with 9 positions matching TRBD1. Sequenced input: blood. The CDR3 is CASSQPRDRASPLHF. CDR3 nucleotide sequence: TGTGCCAGCAGTCAGCCGCGGGACAGGGCTTCACCCCTCCACTTT.